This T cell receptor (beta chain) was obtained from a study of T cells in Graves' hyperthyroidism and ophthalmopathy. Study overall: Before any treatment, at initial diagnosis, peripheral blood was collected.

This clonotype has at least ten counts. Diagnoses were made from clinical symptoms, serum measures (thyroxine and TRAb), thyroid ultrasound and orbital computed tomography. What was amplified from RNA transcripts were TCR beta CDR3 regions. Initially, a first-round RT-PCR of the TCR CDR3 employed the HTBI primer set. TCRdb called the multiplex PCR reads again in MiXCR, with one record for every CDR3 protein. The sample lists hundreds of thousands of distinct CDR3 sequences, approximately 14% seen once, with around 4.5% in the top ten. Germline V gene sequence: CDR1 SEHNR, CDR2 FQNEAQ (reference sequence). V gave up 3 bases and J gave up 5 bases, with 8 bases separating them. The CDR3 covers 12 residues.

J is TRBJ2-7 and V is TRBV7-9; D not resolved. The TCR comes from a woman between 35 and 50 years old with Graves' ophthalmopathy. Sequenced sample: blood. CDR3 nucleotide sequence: TGTGCCAGCAGCTTGTTCAGGAACGAGCAGTACTTC. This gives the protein CASSLFRNEQYF.